This section outlines one T cell receptor (beta chain) sequence together with its context. The study ran its PCR with 60 Vbeta and 13 Jbeta primers. Produced via immunoSEQ multiplex PCR; TCRdb's table is partial and in-frame only. The table has 150,000 to 200,000 clones, over 60% seen once. The data are from a study of cytomegalovirus exposure and HLA in healthy donors. CDR3 length equals 19 residues. The germline V gene encodes CDR1 LNHDA and CDR2 SQIVND (reference sequence). J gave up 6 bases and V 3 bases, and 13 bases lay outside the gene matches. The TCR originated in a woman between 40 and 55 years old in good health and CMV-seronegative. Material for sequencing was PBMCs. The chain joins TRBV19 to TRBJ2-3; 15 positions match TRBD2. This CDR3 reads CASSMVGLAGGFQMDTQYF. The CDR3, as DNA: TGTGCCAGTAGTATGGTGGGACTAGCGGGAGGATTTCAAATGGATACGCAGTATTTT.